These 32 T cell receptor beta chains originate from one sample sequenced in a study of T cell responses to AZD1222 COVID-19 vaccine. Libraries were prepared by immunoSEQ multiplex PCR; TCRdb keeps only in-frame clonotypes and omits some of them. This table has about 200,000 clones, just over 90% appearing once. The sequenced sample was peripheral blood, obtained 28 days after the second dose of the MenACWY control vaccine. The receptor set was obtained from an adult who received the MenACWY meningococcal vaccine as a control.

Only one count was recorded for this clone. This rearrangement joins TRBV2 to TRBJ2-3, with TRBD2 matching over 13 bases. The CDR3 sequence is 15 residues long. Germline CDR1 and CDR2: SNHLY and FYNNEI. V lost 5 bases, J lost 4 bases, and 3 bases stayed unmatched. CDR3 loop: CASSRLAGGPDTQYF. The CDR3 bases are TGTGCCAGCAGTAGACTAGCGGGAGGACCAGATACGCAGTATTTT.

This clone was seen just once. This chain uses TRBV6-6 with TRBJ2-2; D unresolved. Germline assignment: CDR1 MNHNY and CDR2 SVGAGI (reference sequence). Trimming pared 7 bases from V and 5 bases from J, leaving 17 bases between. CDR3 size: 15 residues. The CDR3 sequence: CASISWPSRTGELFF. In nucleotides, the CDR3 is TGTGCCAGCATATCTTGGCCCTCGAGAACCGGGGAGCTGTTTTTT.

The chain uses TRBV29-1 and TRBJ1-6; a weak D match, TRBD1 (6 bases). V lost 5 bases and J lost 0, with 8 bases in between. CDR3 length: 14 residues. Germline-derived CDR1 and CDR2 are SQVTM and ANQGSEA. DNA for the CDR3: TGCAGCGTTCAGGGGAGCTCCTATAATTCACCCCTCCACTTT. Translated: CSVQGSSYNSPLHF.

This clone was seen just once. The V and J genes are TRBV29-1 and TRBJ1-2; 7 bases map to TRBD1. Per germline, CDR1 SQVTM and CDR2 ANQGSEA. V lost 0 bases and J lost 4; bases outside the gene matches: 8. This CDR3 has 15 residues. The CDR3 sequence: CSVEDRGGGGYGYTF. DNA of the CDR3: TGCAGCGTTGAAGATCGAGGGGGCGGAGGCTATGGCTACACCTTC.

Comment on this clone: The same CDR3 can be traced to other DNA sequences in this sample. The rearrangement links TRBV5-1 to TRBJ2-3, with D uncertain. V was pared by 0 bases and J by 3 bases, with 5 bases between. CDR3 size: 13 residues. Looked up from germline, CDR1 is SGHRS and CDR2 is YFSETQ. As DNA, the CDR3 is TGCGCCAGCAGCTTGGCTGGTACAGATACGCAGTATTTT. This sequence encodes CASSLAGTDTQYF.

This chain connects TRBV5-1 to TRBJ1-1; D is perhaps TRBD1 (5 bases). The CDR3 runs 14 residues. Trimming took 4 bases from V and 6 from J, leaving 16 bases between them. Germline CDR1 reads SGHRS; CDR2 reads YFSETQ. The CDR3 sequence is CASSVGTFSSEAFF. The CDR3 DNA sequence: TGCGCCAGCAGCGTAGGGACGTTTTCCTCTGAAGCTTTCTTT.

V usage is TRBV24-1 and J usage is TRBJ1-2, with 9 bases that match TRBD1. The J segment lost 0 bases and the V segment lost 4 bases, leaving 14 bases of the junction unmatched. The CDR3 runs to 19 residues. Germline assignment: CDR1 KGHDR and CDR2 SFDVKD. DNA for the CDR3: TGTGCCACCAGTGACTTTCCCGGACAGGGGCCCTTAGCTAACTATGGCTACACCTTC. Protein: CATSDFPGQGPLANYGYTF.

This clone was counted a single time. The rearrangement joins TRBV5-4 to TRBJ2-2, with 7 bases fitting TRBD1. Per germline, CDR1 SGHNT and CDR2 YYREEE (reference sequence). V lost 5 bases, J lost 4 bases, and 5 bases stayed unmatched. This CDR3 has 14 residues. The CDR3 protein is CASRWTGTTGELFF. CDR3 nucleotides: TGTGCCAGCAGGTGGACAGGTACCACCGGGGAGCTGTTTTTT.

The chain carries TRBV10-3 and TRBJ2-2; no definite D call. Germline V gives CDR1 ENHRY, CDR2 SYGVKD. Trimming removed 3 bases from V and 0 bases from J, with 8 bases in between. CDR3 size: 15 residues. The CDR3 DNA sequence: TGTGCCATCAGTGACAGTTTCGCGAACACCGGGGAGCTGTTTTTT. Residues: CAISDSFANTGELFF.

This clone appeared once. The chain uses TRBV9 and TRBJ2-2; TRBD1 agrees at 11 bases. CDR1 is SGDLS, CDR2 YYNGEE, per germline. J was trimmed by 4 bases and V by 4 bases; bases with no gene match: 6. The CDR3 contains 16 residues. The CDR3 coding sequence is TGTGCCAGCAGCCCCCGGACAGGGGGCTTCACCGGGGAGCTGTTTTTT. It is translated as CASSPRTGGFTGELFF.

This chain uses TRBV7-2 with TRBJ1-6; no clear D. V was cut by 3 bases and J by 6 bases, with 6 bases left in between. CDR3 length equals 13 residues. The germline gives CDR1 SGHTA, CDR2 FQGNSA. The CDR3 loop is CASSFYSNSPLHF. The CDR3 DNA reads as TGTGCCAGCAGCTTTTATAGTAATTCACCCCTCCACTTT.

The CDR3 DNA is TGTGCCATCAAGGGGGATTGGGGCACAGATACGCAGTATTTT. Protein product: CAIKGDWGTDTQYF. The rearrangement uses TRBV10-3 and TRBJ2-3; D perhaps matches TRBD1 (6 bases). From germline, CDR1 is ENHRY and CDR2 SYGVKD. Trimming left V 7 bases short and J 1 base short, with 12 bases between. The CDR3 totals 14 residues.

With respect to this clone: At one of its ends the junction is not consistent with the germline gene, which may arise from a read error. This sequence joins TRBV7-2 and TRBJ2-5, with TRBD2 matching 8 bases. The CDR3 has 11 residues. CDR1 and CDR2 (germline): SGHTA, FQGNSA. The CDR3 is CASSHGLAHYF. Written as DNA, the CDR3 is TGTGCCAGCAGCCACGGACTAGCCCATTACTTC.

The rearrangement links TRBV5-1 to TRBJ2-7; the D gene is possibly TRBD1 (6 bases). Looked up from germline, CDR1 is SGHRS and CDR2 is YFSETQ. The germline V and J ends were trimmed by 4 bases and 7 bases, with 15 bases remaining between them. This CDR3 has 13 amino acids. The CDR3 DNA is TGCGCCAGCAGCCCGACAGGTTCGTGGGAGCAGTACTTC. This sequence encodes CASSPTGSWEQYF.

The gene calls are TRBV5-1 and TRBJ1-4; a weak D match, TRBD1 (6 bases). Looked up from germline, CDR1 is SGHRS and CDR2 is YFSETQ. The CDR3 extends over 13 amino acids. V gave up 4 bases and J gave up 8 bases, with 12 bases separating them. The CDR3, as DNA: TGCGCCAGCAGCGCGCAGGGGAGCGAAAAACTGTTTTTT. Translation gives CASSAQGSEKLFF.

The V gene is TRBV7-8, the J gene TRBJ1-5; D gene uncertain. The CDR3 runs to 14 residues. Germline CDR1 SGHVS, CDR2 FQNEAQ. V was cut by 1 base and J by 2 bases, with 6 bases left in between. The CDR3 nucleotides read TGTGCCAGCAGCTTAGAGGTCGGCAATCAGCCCCAGCATTTT. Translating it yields CASSLEVGNQPQHF.

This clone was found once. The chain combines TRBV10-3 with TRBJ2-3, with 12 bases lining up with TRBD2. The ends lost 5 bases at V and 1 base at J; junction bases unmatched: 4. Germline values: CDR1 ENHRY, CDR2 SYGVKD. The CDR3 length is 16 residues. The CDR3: CAISTGLAGRTDTQYF. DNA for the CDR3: TGTGCCATCAGTACGGGACTAGCGGGCCGCACAGATACGCAGTATTTT.

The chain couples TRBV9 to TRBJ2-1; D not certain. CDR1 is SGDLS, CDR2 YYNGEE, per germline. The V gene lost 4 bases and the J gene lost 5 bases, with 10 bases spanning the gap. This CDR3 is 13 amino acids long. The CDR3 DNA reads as TGTGCCAGCAGCACCTCAGTGAACAATGAGCAGTTCTTC. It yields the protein CASSTSVNNEQFF.

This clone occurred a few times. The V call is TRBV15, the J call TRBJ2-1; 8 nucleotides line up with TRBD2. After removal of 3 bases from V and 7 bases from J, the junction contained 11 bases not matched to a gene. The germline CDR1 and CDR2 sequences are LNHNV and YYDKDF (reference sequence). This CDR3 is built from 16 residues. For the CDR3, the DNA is TGTGCCACCAGCAGCCGGCACGGGACTAGGAGGAATGAGCAGTTCTTC. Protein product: CATSSRHGTRRNEQFF.

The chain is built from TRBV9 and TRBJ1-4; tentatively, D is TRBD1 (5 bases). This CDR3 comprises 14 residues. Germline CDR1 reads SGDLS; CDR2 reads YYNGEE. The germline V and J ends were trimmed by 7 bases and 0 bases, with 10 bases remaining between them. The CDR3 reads CASARGATNEKLFF. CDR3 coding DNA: TGTGCCAGCGCGCGGGGGGCAACTAATGAAAAACTGTTTTTT.

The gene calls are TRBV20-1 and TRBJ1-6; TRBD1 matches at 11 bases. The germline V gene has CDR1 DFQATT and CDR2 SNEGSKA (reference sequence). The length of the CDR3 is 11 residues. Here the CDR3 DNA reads TGCAGCGGGGACAGGGGGGAACCCCTCCACTTT. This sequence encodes CSGDRGEPLHF.

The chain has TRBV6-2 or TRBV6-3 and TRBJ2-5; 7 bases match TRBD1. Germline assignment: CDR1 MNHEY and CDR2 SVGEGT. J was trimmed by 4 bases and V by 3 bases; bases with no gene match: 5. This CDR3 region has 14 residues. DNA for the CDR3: TGTGCCAGCAGTTATGGGGACAGCCTAGAGACCCAGTACTTC. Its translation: CASSYGDSLETQYF.

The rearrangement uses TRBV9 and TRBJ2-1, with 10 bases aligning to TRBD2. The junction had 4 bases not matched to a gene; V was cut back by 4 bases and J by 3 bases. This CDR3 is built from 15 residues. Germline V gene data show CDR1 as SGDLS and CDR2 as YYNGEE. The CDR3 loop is CASSLASGGYNEQFF. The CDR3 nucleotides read TGTGCCAGCAGCCTTGCTAGCGGGGGCTACAATGAGCAGTTCTTC. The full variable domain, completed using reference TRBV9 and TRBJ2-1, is DSGVTQTPKHLITATGQRVTLRCSPRSGDLSVYWYQQSLDQGLQFLIQYYNGEERAKGNILERFSAQQFPDLHSELNLSSLELGDSALYFCASSLASGGYNEQFFGPGTRLTVL.

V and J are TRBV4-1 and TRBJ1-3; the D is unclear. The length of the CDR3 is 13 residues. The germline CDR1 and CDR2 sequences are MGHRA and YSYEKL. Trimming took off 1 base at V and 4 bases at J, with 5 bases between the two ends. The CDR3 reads CASSQGPGNTIYF. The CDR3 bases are TGCGCCAGCAGCCAAGGCCCCGGAAACACCATATATTTT.

CDR3 sequence (DNA): TGTGCCAGCAGCCAAGAGATACTAGCGGGAGTCGGTATAGGCGAGCAGTACTTC. This codes for CASSQEILAGVGIGEQYF. V and J are TRBV3-1 (or the pseudogene TRBV3-2) and TRBJ2-7; 11 positions agree with TRBD2. Trimming took 0 bases from V and 6 from J; bases not matched to a gene: 13. This CDR3 comprises 18 residues. The V gene's germline CDR1 is LGHDT and CDR2 YNNKEL (reference sequence).

CDR3: CASSENRGRSGYTF. The CDR3 coding sequence is TGTGCCAGCAGTGAAAACAGGGGGCGAAGTGGCTACACCTTC. The V call is TRBV6-1, the J call TRBJ1-2, with 9 nucleotides matching TRBD1. This CDR3 is built from 14 residues. The V segment lost 2 bases and the J segment 7 bases; nucleotides outside the gene matches: 5. Germline V gene lookup returns CDR1 MNHNS and CDR2 SASEGT.

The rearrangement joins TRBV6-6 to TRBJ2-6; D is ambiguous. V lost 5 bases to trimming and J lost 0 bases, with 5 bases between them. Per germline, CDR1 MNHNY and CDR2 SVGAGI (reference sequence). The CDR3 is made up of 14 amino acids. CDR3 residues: CASSVSSGANVLTF. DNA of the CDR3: TGTGCCAGCAGTGTGTCCTCTGGGGCCAACGTCCTGACTTTC.

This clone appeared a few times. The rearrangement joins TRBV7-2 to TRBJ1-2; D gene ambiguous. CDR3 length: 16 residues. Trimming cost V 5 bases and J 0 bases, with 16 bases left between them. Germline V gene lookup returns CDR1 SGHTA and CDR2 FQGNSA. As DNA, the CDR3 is TGTGCCAGCAGCCCCCAGGTCGGGGAAACTAACTATGGCTACACCTTC. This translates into CASSPQVGETNYGYTF.

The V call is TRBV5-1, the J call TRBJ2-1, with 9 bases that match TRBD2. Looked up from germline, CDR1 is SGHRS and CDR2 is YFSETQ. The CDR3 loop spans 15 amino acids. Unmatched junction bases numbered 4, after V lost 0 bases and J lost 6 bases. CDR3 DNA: TGCGCCAGCAGCTTGGCACTAGCGGGCATCAATGAGCAGTTCTTC. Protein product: CASSLALAGINEQFF.

The CDR3 reads CATSPGTSYNEQFF. The CDR3 nucleotides read TGTGCCACCAGTCCCGGGACTAGCTACAATGAGCAGTTCTTC. This rearrangement joins TRBV24-1 to TRBJ2-1; 8 nucleotides match TRBD2. This CDR3 contains 14 residues. Trimming took 6 bases from V and 3 from J; bases not matched to a gene: 3. CDR1 is KGHDR and CDR2 is SFDVKD in the germline V gene.

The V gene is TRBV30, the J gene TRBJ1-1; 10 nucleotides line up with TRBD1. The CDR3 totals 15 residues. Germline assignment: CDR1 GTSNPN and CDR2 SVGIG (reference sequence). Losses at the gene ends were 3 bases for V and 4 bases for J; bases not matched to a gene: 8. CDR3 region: CAWSVSTGGPTEAFF. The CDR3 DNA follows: TGTGCCTGGAGCGTCTCGACAGGGGGCCCCACTGAAGCTTTCTTT. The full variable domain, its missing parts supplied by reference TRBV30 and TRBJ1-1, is SQTIHQWPATLVQPVGSPLSLECTVEGTSNPNLYWYRQAAGRGLQLLFYSVGIGQISSEVPQNLSASRPQDRQFILSSKKLLLSDSGFYLCAWSVSTGGPTEAFFGQGTRLTVV.

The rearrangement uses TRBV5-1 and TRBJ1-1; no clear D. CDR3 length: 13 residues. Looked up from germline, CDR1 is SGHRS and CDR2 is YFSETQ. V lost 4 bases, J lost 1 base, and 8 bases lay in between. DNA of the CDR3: TGCGCCAGCAGCGTGGCAGAGAACACTGAAGCTTTCTTT. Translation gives CASSVAENTEAFF.